This record looks at one TCR beta chain sequence and its context. Original processing notes: Amplification from reference gene primers served as the basis for estimated nucleated cell counts. Using immunoSEQ multiplex PCR, the repertoire was profiled, and TCRdb retains in-frame clones only, with some absent. V and J calls plus clone size are reproduced from that table; the DNA served to infer D and trimming. The repertoire includes 250,000 or so clones, 87% of them detected once, and 1.5% sits in the top ten. This entry is derived from a study of blood T cell repertoires in COVID-19. Study-wide background: From the United States, Italy and Spain came samples of acute and convalescent COVID-19. T cells, B-cell-depleted T cells, or PBMCs provided the cDNA or gDNA that served as material.

Material for sequencing was peripheral blood. This receptor was obtained from a woman in her forties who had recovered from COVID-19.

CDR3: CASRRAGVNEQFF. In DNA, the CDR3 is TGTGCCAGTAGAAGGGCAGGGGTGAATGAGCAGTTCTTC. This sequence joins TRBV19 and TRBJ2-1; tentative D call: TRBD1 (6 bases). V lost 6 bases and J lost 7, with 13 bases in between. CDR1 is LNHDA and CDR2 is SQIVND in the germline V gene (reference sequence). The CDR3 extends over 13 amino acids.